This is a list of T cell receptor beta chains from one sample in a study of blood T cell repertoires in COVID-19. TCRdb's copy holds only in-frame clones and misses some; the assay was immunoSEQ multiplex PCR. This table has 250,000 to 300,000 clones, 85% to 90% appearing once. Sequenced material: peripheral blood. The receptor set was obtained from a woman aged 25 to 39 with COVID-19, enrolled during active disease. Each CDR3 is given with its conserved first and last residue.

j_gene: TRBJ2-3; v_gene: TRBV5-1; CDR3aa: CASHYIAGGNSDTQYF
j_gene: TRBJ2-7; v_gene: TRBV3-1/TRBV3-2; CDR3aa: CASSYGLAGVYEQYF
j_gene: TRBJ2-7; v_gene: TRBV5-4; CDR3aa: CASSSQTRGLLYEQYF
j_gene: TRBJ2-3; v_gene: TRBV19; CDR3aa: CASSRSGSTDTQYF
j_gene: TRBJ1-2; v_gene: TRBV30; CDR3aa: CAWNSGQNYGYTF
j_gene: TRBJ1-2; v_gene: TRBV28; CDR3aa: CASSSLLGGGNYGYTF
j_gene: TRBJ2-5; v_gene: TRBV4-2; CDR3aa: CASSLGLAGGRETQYF
j_gene: TRBJ2-2; v_gene: TRBV12-2; CDR3aa: CASRLCQFPPTGELFF
j_gene: TRBJ2-7; v_gene: TRBV7-2; CDR3aa: CASSLLESYEQYF
j_gene: TRBJ1-4; v_gene: TRBV19; CDR3aa: CASSRLPGRVEKLFF
j_gene: TRBJ1-2; v_gene: TRBV5-1; CDR3aa: CASSREGVPVMGYTF
j_gene: TRBJ1-2; v_gene: TRBV5-4; CDR3aa: CASSQRDRGLYGYTF
j_gene: TRBJ2-1; v_gene: TRBV4-1; CDR3aa: CASSQVRDWGPNEQFF
j_gene: TRBJ1-5; v_gene: TRBV2; CDR3aa: CASSEWGRQGSSNQPQHF
j_gene: TRBJ1-1; v_gene: TRBV27; CDR3aa: CASSGFMNTEAFF
j_gene: TRBJ2-3; v_gene: TRBV7-8; CDR3aa: CASSLAGGTPGTQYF
j_gene: TRBJ1-2; v_gene: TRBV29-1; CDR3aa: CSVEARDLYYGYTF